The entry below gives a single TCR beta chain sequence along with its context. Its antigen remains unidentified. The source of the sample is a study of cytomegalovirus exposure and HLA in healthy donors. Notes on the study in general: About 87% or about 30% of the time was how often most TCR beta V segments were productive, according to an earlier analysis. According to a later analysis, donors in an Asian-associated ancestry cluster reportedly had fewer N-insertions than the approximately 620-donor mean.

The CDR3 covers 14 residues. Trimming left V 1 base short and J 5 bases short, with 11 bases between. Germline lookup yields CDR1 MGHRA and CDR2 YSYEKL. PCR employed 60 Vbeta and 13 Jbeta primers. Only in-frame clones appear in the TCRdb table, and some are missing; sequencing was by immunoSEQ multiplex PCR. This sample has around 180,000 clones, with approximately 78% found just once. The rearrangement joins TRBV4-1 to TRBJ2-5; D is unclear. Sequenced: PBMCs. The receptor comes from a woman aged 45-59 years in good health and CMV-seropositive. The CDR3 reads CASSQVVARETQYF. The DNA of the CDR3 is TGCGCCAGCAGCCAAGTCGTTGCTAGGGAGACCCAGTACTTC.